Listed below are T cell receptor beta chains from one sample, sequenced in a study of cytomegalovirus exposure and HLA in healthy donors. Repertoires were generated with immunoSEQ multiplex PCR, while TCRdb's copy carries only in-frame clones and drops some. Among roughly 90,000 clones listed, 85% were seen once. The sample taken for sequencing was PBMCs. The source of these receptors is a man aged 18-30 years in good health and CMV-seropositive. The CDR3 runs from the conserved cysteine through the conserved F or W. Each record gives: J gene, D gene, V gene, clone size, CDR3 DNA, CDR3 protein. D genes are given only for firm matches. Not every row has a clone size; where given, it reads once, few, many or a size class.

TRBJ2-1 | . | TRBV6-6 | . | TGTGCCAGCCTAGAAAGGGGGGGCTCCTACAATGAGCAGTTCTTC | CASLERGGSYNEQFF
TRBJ2-1 | . | TRBV5-4 | . | TGTGCCAGCAGCTTGGGGAGCTCCTACAATGAGCAGTTCTTC | CASSLGSSYNEQFF
TRBJ2-5 | TRBD1 | TRBV6-5 | . | TGTGCCAGCAGCAGGGGGCGCGGGGAGACCCAGTACTTC | CASSRGRGETQYF
TRBJ2-5 | . | TRBV5-1 | . | TGCGCCAGCAGCTCCAATAGCGGCCAAGAGACCCAGTACTTC | CASSSNSGQETQYF
TRBJ1-2 | TRBD1 | TRBV11-2 | . | TGTGCCAGCAGCTTAGGTGGGACAGGAAATGGCTACACCTTC | CASSLGGTGNGYTF
TRBJ2-5 | . | TRBV6-6 | . | TGTGCCAGCAGTTACCCCCAGGGGACGGAGACCCAGTACTTC | CASSYPQGTETQYF
TRBJ2-5 | TRBD1 | TRBV5-1 | . | TGCGCCAGCAGCTGGGGGGACAGGGAAGAGACCCAGTACTTC | CASSWGDREETQYF
TRBJ1-4 | . | TRBV6-1 | . | TGTGCCAGCAGTGAAGCACAGTTTTTAAGTGAAAAACTGTTTTTT | CASSEAQFLSEKLFF
TRBJ2-3 | . | TRBV7-3 | . | TGTGCCAGCAGCCCCTCTAGCACAGATACGCAGTATTTT | CASSPSSTDTQYF
TRBJ1-5 | . | TRBV6-5 | . | TGTGCCAGCAGCACAGCCTATAGCAATCAGCCCCAGCATTTT | CASSTAYSNQPQHF
TRBJ2-1 | TRBD1 | TRBV30 | . | TGTGCCTGGAAGGGACAGGGCCGAAATGAGCAGTTCTTC | CAWKGQGRNEQFF
TRBJ1-5 | . | TRBV5-8 | . | TGTGCCAGCAGTAAAGGGACGGGAGGGTATCAGCCCCAGCATTTT | CASSKGTGGYQPQHF
TRBJ2-2 | . | TRBV4-1 | once | TGCGCCAGCGCCCTACTCGGAGGGGAAAACACCGGGGAGCTGTTTTTT | CASALLGGENTGELFF
TRBJ2-2 | . | TRBV10-2 | . | TGCGCCAGCAGTGACCCGGGAGTGTACACCGGGGAGCTGTTTTTT | CASSDPGVYTGELFF